What follows are 18 T cell receptor beta chains derived from one specimen sequenced in a study of blood T cell repertoires in COVID-19. Using immunoSEQ multiplex PCR, the repertoire was profiled, and TCRdb retains in-frame clones only, with some absent. The profile covers 50,000 to 60,000 clones, with around nine tenths appearing a single time and 6.5% to 8% taken by the ten largest. Sequences were obtained from peripheral blood. These TCRs come from a human donor with active COVID-19. The donor label of this sample is uncertain.

This chain links TRBV6-6 with TRBJ2-3, with a tentative D call TRBD1 (6 bases). V was trimmed by 7 bases and J by 6 bases, leaving 20 bases between them. There are 15 residues in the CDR3. Germline V gene lookup returns CDR1 MNHNY and CDR2 SVGAGI (reference sequence). CDR3 protein: CASITGQTFGDTQYF. CDR3 nucleotides: TGTGCCAGCATTACAGGGCAGACCTTTGGGGATACGCAGTATTTT.

The chain recombines TRBV7-9 with TRBJ2-7, with D maybe TRBD2 (5 bases). There are 14 residues in the CDR3. CDR1 is SEHNR, CDR2 FQNEAQ, per germline (reference sequence). Trimming removed 1 base from V and 8 bases from J, with 15 bases in between. The CDR3 region has the DNA TGTGCCAGCAGCTTAGAGGCCGCCAGCGGCCAGCAGTACTTC. Translating gives CASSLEAASGQQYF.

This sequence joins TRBV11-2 and TRBJ1-5; TRBD1 is a possible D gene (6 bases). Trimming cost V 2 bases and J 3 bases, with 8 bases left between them. This CDR3 has 14 amino acids. Germline CDR1 reads SGHAT; CDR2 reads FQNNGV. The CDR3 region has the DNA TGTGCCAGCAGCTTAAGGGGGAACAATCAGCCCCAGCATTTT. This translates into CASSLRGNNQPQHF.

This chain links TRBV28 with TRBJ1-2; D gene uncertain. Germline CDR1 reads MDHEN; CDR2 reads SYDVKM. This CDR3 is built from 11 residues. The ends were cut back, 8 bases at V and 4 bases at J, with 8 bases in the middle. The CDR3 DNA sequence: TGTGCCAGCTTTTCCTCCTATGGCTACACCTTC. Its protein product is CASFSSYGYTF.

This clone is medium-sized in the sample. The chain is built from TRBV27 and TRBJ2-7, with a weak D call TRBD1 (6 bases). V lost 8 bases and J 3 bases, leaving 11 bases between the germline ends. CDR1 and CDR2 from the germline V gene are MNHEY and SMNVEV (reference sequence). This CDR3 has 12 amino acids. This CDR3 is CASWGLNYEQYF. Written as DNA, the CDR3 is TGTGCCAGCTGGGGGCTCAACTACGAGCAGTACTTC.

This clone qualifies as medium-sized. The gene calls are TRBV7-8 and TRBJ1-2, with D hard to call. The V gene's germline CDR1 is SGHVS and CDR2 FQNEAQ. Trimming took 4 bases from V and 5 from J, leaving 17 bases between them. The length of the CDR3 is 15 residues. CDR3 coding DNA: TGTGCCAGCAGCTCACTGCAGGTGCCCTTATATGGCTACACCTTC. It yields the protein CASSSLQVPLYGYTF. The full variable domain, in which reference TRBV7-8 and TRBJ1-2 provide the parts outside the CDR3, is GAGVSQSPRYKVAKRGQDVALRCDPISGHVSLFWYQQALGQGPEFLTYFQNEAQLDKSGLPSDRFFAERPEGSVSTLKIQRTQQEDSAVYLCASSSLQVPLYGYTFGSGTRLTVV.

This clone appeared a single time. The chain links TRBV18 to TRBJ2-7; perhaps TRBD2 as D (6 bases). The ends were cut back, 0 bases at V and 0 bases at J, with 15 bases in the middle. This CDR3 comprises 17 residues. Germline CDR1 and CDR2: KGHSH and LQKENI. CDR3 residues: CASSPPSGASSSYEQYF. The CDR3 nucleotides are TGTGCCAGCTCACCACCCTCGGGAGCCTCGAGCTCCTACGAGCAGTACTTC.

The chain is built from TRBV2 and TRBJ2-2; 8 nucleotides line up with TRBD2. J gave up 5 bases and V 6 bases, and 11 bases lay outside the gene matches. This CDR3 has 16 amino acids. Germline CDR1 and CDR2: SNHLY and FYNNEI. Here the CDR3 reads CASRLGGTSWTGELFF. The CDR3 nucleotides read TGTGCCAGCAGGCTGGGGGGGACTAGTTGGACCGGGGAGCTGTTTTTT.

V gene TRBV7-2 combines with J gene TRBJ2-7, with 9 nucleotides matching TRBD2. Germline CDR1 and CDR2: SGHTA and FQGNSA. V lost 3 bases, J lost 5 bases, and 5 bases stayed unmatched. This CDR3 has 14 amino acids. CDR3 in amino acids: CASSFAGGPDEQYF. CDR3 in DNA: TGTGCCAGCAGCTTCGCGGGAGGGCCCGACGAGCAGTACTTC. Variable domain in full (rest from reference TRBV7-2 and TRBJ2-7): GAGVSQSPSNKVTEKGKDVELRCDPISGHTALYWYRQSLGQGLEFLIYFQGNSAPDKSGLPSDRFSAERTGGSVSTLTIQRTQQEDSAVYLCASSFAGGPDEQYFGPGTRLTVT.

The chain is built from TRBV6-2 or TRBV6-3 and TRBJ1-5; D not resolved. The CDR3 has 12 residues. Germline V gene sequence: CDR1 MNHEY, CDR2 SVGEGT. Trimming stripped 2 bases from V and 7 bases from J, with 6 bases between. CDR3 in DNA: TGTGCCAGCAGTTACCGGGAACAGCCCCAGCATTTT. Residues: CASSYREQPQHF.

V usage is TRBV7-3 and J usage is TRBJ1-2; D not resolved. CDR3 length: 15 amino acids. V lost 5 bases and J 3 bases, leaving 16 bases between the germline ends. Germline lookup yields CDR1 SGHTA and CDR2 FQGTGA. The CDR3 DNA reads as TGTGCCAGCAGCCTCCGGCGAGATCAGGACTATGGCTACACCTTC. It codes for CASSLRRDQDYGYTF.

The chain links TRBV5-1 to TRBJ1-2; tentatively, D is TRBD1 (5 bases). From germline, CDR1 is SGHRS and CDR2 YFSETQ. With 0 bases removed from V and 7 bases from J, the gap between germline ends came to 16 bases. The CDR3 is 15 residues long. The chain's CDR3 is CASSLVGRGGSGYTF. The CDR3 nucleotides are TGCGCCAGCAGCTTGGTTGGTCGGGGCGGGAGTGGCTACACCTTC. The variable domain in full, with the rest retrieved from reference TRBV5-1 and TRBJ1-2, is KAGVTQTPRYLIKTRGQQVTLSCSPISGHRSVSWYQQTPGQGLQFLFEYFSETQRNKGNFPGRFSGRQFSNSRSEMNVSTLELGDSALYLCASSLVGRGGSGYTFGSGTRLTVV.

V usage is TRBV5-4 and J usage is TRBJ2-3; 7 bases are a match to TRBD1. Germline V gene lookup returns CDR1 SGHNT and CDR2 YYREEE (reference sequence). The CDR3 sequence is 14 residues long. V lost 4 bases and J lost 3; bases outside the gene matches: 5. The CDR3 loop reads CASSRGQQTDTQYF. The CDR3 coding sequence is TGTGCCAGCAGCCGGGGACAGCAGACAGATACGCAGTATTTT.

The CDR3 protein is CASSVEGVAAANEQFF. The CDR3 coding sequence is TGTGCCAGCAGCGTAGAGGGGGTGGCGGCCGCCAATGAGCAGTTCTTC. The chain carries TRBV9 and TRBJ2-1; weak D call: TRBD1 (6 bases). Germline V gives CDR1 SGDLS, CDR2 YYNGEE. CDR3 length: 16 residues. Deletions cut 0 bases from V and 6 bases from J, with 16 bases between.

This clone was observed once. The chain combines TRBV14 with TRBJ2-5, with 8 nucleotides matching TRBD1. CDR3 length equals 14 residues. The V gene end was trimmed by 4 bases and the J gene end by 3 bases; junction bases not matched to a gene: 4. The germline gives CDR1 SGHDN, CDR2 FVKESK. CDR3 in DNA: TGTGCCAGCAGCCTGGGACAGGCAGAAGAGACCCAGTACTTC. This gives the protein CASSLGQAEETQYF.

The count of this clone is one. This CDR3 is CASGQGLLRYGYTF. In DNA form, the CDR3 reads TGTGCCAGCGGACAGGGTCTTCTTAGGTATGGCTACACCTTC. V gene TRBV9 combines with J gene TRBJ1-2, with 8 bases lining up with TRBD1. With 7 bases clipped from V and 5 bases from J, the junction kept 10 bases outside the gene matches. The CDR3 spans 14 residues. The V gene's germline CDR1 is SGDLS and CDR2 YYNGEE. Drawing the rest from reference TRBV9 and TRBJ1-2, the complete variable domain is DSGVTQTPKHLITATGQRVTLRCSPRSGDLSVYWYQQSLDQGLQFLIQYYNGEERAKGNILERFSAQQFPDLHSELNLSSLELGDSALYFCASGQGLLRYGYTFGSGTRLTVV.

This clone was counted only a few times. The genes are TRBV11-2 and TRBJ1-6; D possibly corresponds to TRBD1 (5 bases). Germline-derived CDR1 and CDR2 are SGHAT and FQNNGV. This CDR3 has 15 amino acids. With 5 bases removed from V and 10 bases from J, the gap between germline ends came to 18 bases. CDR3 protein: CASSLGLAGHSPLHF. The CDR3 DNA follows: TGTGCCAGCAGCCTGGGATTGGCAGGGCACTCACCCCTCCACTTT.

V usage is TRBV14 and J usage is TRBJ2-7; D is perhaps TRBD1 (6 bases). CDR1 is SGHDN and CDR2 is FVKESK in the germline V gene. V lost 4 bases to trimming and J lost 7 bases, with 23 bases between them. The CDR3 consists of 16 residues. CDR3 in amino acids: CASSPRRGTPPKEQYF. Written as DNA, the CDR3 is TGTGCCAGCAGCCCTAGAAGGGGGACCCCTCCGAAAGAGCAGTACTTC.